One and the same sample provided the 25 T cell receptor beta chains below, sequenced in a study of CD8 T cells in ankylosing spondylitis. Study-wide results and caveats: A TCR beta motif of roughly 8 highly homologous variants seemed to mark ankylosing spondylitis blood.

TCRdb passed the 5' RACE reads through MiXCR, listing each CDR3 protein once. The sample consists of some 400,000 distinct CDR3 sequences, 20% to 25% of them appearing once. Their cognate antigens are unknown. Sample: blood, either unsorted or a sorted T cell fraction (not recorded which). The receptor set was obtained from a male donor with ankylosing spondylitis.

The J gene is TRBJ2-3, the V gene TRBV7-6, with 8 bases identical to TRBD1. CDR3 length: 17 residues. Germline trimming cut 0 bases from V and 1 base from J; bases unmatched to any gene: 6. Germline loops: CDR1 SGHVS, CDR2 FNYEAQ. Here the CDR3 reads CASSLAPTGGGTDTQYF. In nucleotides, the CDR3 is TGTGCCAGCAGCTTAGCCCCAACAGGGGGTGGCACAGATACGCAGTATTTT.

This rearrangement joins TRBV5-1 to TRBJ2-7; TRBD1 matches at 9 bases. This CDR3 region has 15 residues. The ends lost 0 bases at V and 5 bases at J; junction bases unmatched: 6. Germline CDR1 reads SGHRS; CDR2 reads YFSETQ. The CDR3 nucleotides are TGCGCCAGCAGCTTGGAACCGGGACAGGGCCACGAGCAGTACTTC. Translation gives CASSLEPGQGHEQYF.

The chain uses TRBV2 and TRBJ2-1; no clear D gene. The CDR3 runs to 14 residues. Germline V gene data show CDR1 as SNHLY and CDR2 as FYNNEI. Trimming took 5 bases from V and 7 from J, leaving 15 bases between them. The CDR3 here is CASSPASRMNEQFF. For the CDR3, the DNA is TGTGCCAGCAGTCCAGCCTCGAGGATGAATGAGCAGTTCTTC.

V usage is TRBV20-1 and J usage is TRBJ2-7; 14 bases are a match to TRBD2. Germline CDR1 and CDR2: DFQATT and SNEGSKA (reference sequence). Losses at the gene ends were 6 bases for V and 3 bases for J; bases not matched to a gene: 10. The CDR3 length is 16 residues. The CDR3 loop is CSATGLAGVPLYEQYF. The CDR3 DNA follows: TGCAGTGCCACGGGACTAGCGGGAGTCCCACTCTACGAGCAGTACTTC.

V usage is TRBV5-6 and J usage is TRBJ2-3; D tentatively reads TRBD1 or TRBD2 (5 bases each). Germline CDR1 SGHDT, CDR2 YYEEEE. The CDR3 length is 15 residues. Trimming took off 4 bases at V and 4 bases at J, with 16 bases between the two ends. CDR3 in amino acids: CASSQGTGPADTQYF. The CDR3 nucleotides read TGTGCCAGCAGCCAAGGGACGGGGCCCGCAGATACGCAGTATTTT.

The chain links TRBV4-2 to TRBJ2-7; D is unclear. The CDR3 consists of 14 residues. Germline V gene sequence: CDR1 LGHNA, CDR2 YNFKEQ. V lost 0 bases, J lost 4 bases, and 10 bases lay in between. The CDR3 is CASSQDKGWYEQYF. The CDR3 bases are TGTGCCAGCAGCCAAGATAAGGGTTGGTACGAGCAGTACTTC.

This clonotype was found a few times. The chain is built from TRBV6-4 and TRBJ2-1; TRBD2 matches at 13 bases. CDR1 is MRHNA and CDR2 is SNTAGT in the germline V gene. V lost 0 bases to trimming and J lost 2 bases; unmatched junction nucleotides: 10. This CDR3 contains 20 residues. The CDR3 DNA reads as TGTGCCAGCAGTGACTCAAGACTAGCGGGAGGCCTTACGACCTACAATGAGCAGTTCTTC. It translates to CASSDSRLAGGLTTYNEQFF.

This clonotype was picked up a small number of times. The chain combines TRBV7-8 with TRBJ2-7, with D unclear. Trimming removed 5 bases from V and 0 bases from J, with 11 bases in between. Germline V gene sequence: CDR1 SGHVS, CDR2 FQNEAQ. The CDR3 loop spans 14 amino acids. CDR3 protein: CASSLSPLSYEQYF. The CDR3 DNA sequence: TGTGCCAGCAGCCTCAGTCCCCTCTCCTACGAGCAGTACTTC.

The chain uses TRBV18 and TRBJ1-1; D is uncertain. Trimming cost V 0 bases and J 10 bases, with 12 bases left between them. This CDR3 is 13 amino acids long. Germline V lookup: CDR1 KGHSH, CDR2 LQKENI. CDR3 protein: CASSPPSLGVAFF. The CDR3 DNA sequence: TGTGCCAGCTCACCACCGAGCCTCGGCGTAGCTTTCTTT.

The genes are TRBV5-1 and TRBJ2-7, with D perhaps TRBD1 (6 bases). This CDR3 region has 15 residues. V lost 0 bases and J lost 2, with 12 bases in between. The germline gives CDR1 SGHRS, CDR2 YFSETQ. CDR3 protein: CASSLEQGRPYEQYF. For the CDR3, the DNA is TGCGCCAGCAGCTTGGAGCAGGGGCGCCCCTACGAGCAGTACTTC.

V is TRBV20-1 and J is TRBJ2-5; a possible D gene is TRBD1 (6 bases). Germline-derived CDR1 and CDR2 are DFQATT and SNEGSKA (reference sequence). The V end lost 5 bases, the J end lost 5 bases, and 9 bases lay between the germline ends. This CDR3 has 11 amino acids. CDR3 in amino acids: CSASGEETQYF. Written as DNA, the CDR3 is TGCAGTGCTTCAGGGGAGGAGACCCAGTACTTC.

This clonotype was seen only a few times. The chain combines TRBV7-6 with TRBJ2-7; D is tentatively TRBD1 or TRBD2 (5 bases each). V was trimmed by 6 bases and J by 0 bases, leaving 12 bases between them. The CDR3 is 14 amino acids. Germline V gene sequence: CDR1 SGHVS, CDR2 FNYEAQ. The CDR3 protein is CASSKAGSSYEQYF. The DNA for the CDR3 is TGTGCCAGCAGTAAAGCAGGGAGCTCCTACGAGCAGTACTTC.

This clonotype was counted only a few times. This rearrangement joins TRBV10-3 to TRBJ1-2; weak D call: TRBD1 (5 bases). Trimming left V 6 bases short and J 3 bases short, with 14 bases between. This CDR3 spans 14 amino acids. Germline V gene data show CDR1 as ENHRY and CDR2 as SYGVKD. CDR3 bases: TGTGCCATCAGCTTCCTGGGGGTGGACTATGGCTACACCTTC. Encoded protein: CAISFLGVDYGYTF.

J is TRBJ2-1 and V is TRBV20-1, with 9 bases aligning to TRBD2. This CDR3 has 17 amino acids. Trimming cost V 6 bases and J 3 bases; bases outside gene matches: 15. Germline-derived CDR1 and CDR2 are DFQATT and SNEGSKA (reference sequence). As DNA, the CDR3 is TGCAGTGCCCGCGAACCCGTGGGACTAGCCCTCTACAATGAGCAGTTCTTC. As protein: CSAREPVGLALYNEQFF.

This clonotype was seen a handful of times. The CDR3 nucleotides read TGTGCCAGCACCCGACTAGCCGGCGAGCAGTACTTC. It specifies CASTRLAGEQYF. The gene calls are TRBV12-3 or TRBV12-4 and TRBJ2-7; 7 nucleotides line up with TRBD2. This CDR3 region has 12 residues. V shed 7 bases and J 6 bases; nucleotides not matched to a gene: 6.

This chain joins TRBV6-1 and TRBJ2-2; D unclear. The CDR3 runs to 15 residues. Germline V gene data show CDR1 as MNHNS and CDR2 as SASEGT. The ends were cut back, 5 bases at V and 3 bases at J, with 13 bases in the middle. The CDR3 sequence: CASSTAGFYTGELFF. CDR3 nucleotide sequence: TGTGCCAGCAGTACCGCAGGTTTTTACACCGGGGAGCTGTTTTTT.

Only one count was recorded for this clonotype. This rearrangement joins TRBV4-3 to TRBJ2-3; TRBD2 matches at 8 bases. CDR1 and CDR2 from the germline V gene are LGHNA and YSLEER. The CDR3 spans 16 residues. The J segment lost 1 base and the V segment lost 1 base, leaving 4 bases of the junction unmatched. The CDR3 DNA follows: TGCGCCAGCAGCCAAGCAGTAGCGGGGCGCACAGATACGCAGTATTTT. Amino acid sequence: CASSQAVAGRTDTQYF.

V gene TRBV12-3 or TRBV12-4 combines with J gene TRBJ2-1; 7 nucleotides align to TRBD1. Unmatched junction bases numbered 4, after V lost 5 bases and J lost 0 bases. This CDR3 region has 15 residues. In DNA form, the CDR3 reads TGTGCCAGCAGTATACAGGGGAACTCCTACAATGAGCAGTTCTTC. Protein product: CASSIQGNSYNEQFF.

In this sample, this clonotype turned up a few times. This chain uses TRBV30 with TRBJ2-5, with 8 bases fitting TRBD2. V lost 5 bases, J lost 5 bases, and 4 bases stayed unmatched. The CDR3 runs to 12 residues. Per the germline V gene, CDR1 is GTSNPN and CDR2 is SVGIG (reference sequence). CDR3 protein: CAWGTSRETQYF. The CDR3, as DNA: TGTGCCTGGGGGACTAGTCGGGAGACCCAGTACTTC.

This clonotype has a handful of counts. V and J are TRBV28 and TRBJ2-3, with 8 bases identical to TRBD2. CDR3 length: 16 amino acids. Unmatched junction bases numbered 12, after V lost 5 bases and J lost 5 bases. Germline V gene data show CDR1 as MDHEN and CDR2 as SYDVKM. In DNA form, the CDR3 reads TGTGCCAGCAGTCCCCCACCGGGGGGGGGTAAAGATACGCAGTATTTT. Translation gives CASSPPPGGGKDTQYF.

The table lists this clonotype with a count of one. The chain joins TRBV15 to TRBJ2-2; no clear D. The germline V gene has CDR1 LNHNV and CDR2 YYDKDF (reference sequence). The germline V and J ends were trimmed by 1 base and 4 bases, with 10 bases remaining between them. The CDR3 loop spans 15 amino acids. CDR3 sequence: CATSRGIRTTGELFF. The CDR3 DNA sequence: TGTGCCACCAGCAGAGGTATTCGTACCACCGGGGAGCTGTTTTTT.

This clonotype was counted only a few times. J is TRBJ1-2 and V is TRBV24-1; D not certain. V was trimmed by 4 bases and J by 4 bases, leaving 15 bases between them. CDR3 length: 15 residues. The V gene's germline CDR1 is KGHDR and CDR2 SFDVKD. The CDR3 DNA reads TGTGCCACCAGTGACGTCGGACCGTCGGGCTATGGCTACACCTTC. It translates to CATSDVGPSGYGYTF.

V usage is TRBV4-3 and J usage is TRBJ2-1; 9 bases match TRBD2. V was clipped by 1 base and J by 5 bases; unmatched bases: 3. The CDR3 totals 15 residues. Germline loops: CDR1 LGHNA, CDR2 YSLEER. The CDR3 DNA is TGCGCCAGCAGCCAAGGTCCTAGCGGGAACAATGAGCAGTTCTTC. Translating gives CASSQGPSGNNEQFF.

This clonotype has only a few counts. The CDR3 region has the DNA TGTGCCAGCAGCCAAGAGCAGACCTCCGCGGGGTATCAGCCCCAGCATTTT. Translation gives CASSQEQTSAGYQPQHF. This chain uses TRBV4-2 with TRBJ1-5, with D uncertain. Per the germline V gene, CDR1 is LGHNA and CDR2 is YNFKEQ. V was shortened by 0 bases and J by 5 bases, with 17 bases between the two germline ends. The CDR3 runs to 17 residues.

The chain carries TRBV9 and TRBJ2-1; D is possibly TRBD1 or TRBD2 (6 bases each). Germline values: CDR1 SGDLS, CDR2 YYNGEE. Trimming shortened V by 0 bases and J by 4 bases, and 11 bases separated the two germline ends. The CDR3 runs to 15 residues. In DNA, the CDR3 is TGTGCCAGCAGCGTAGTTAGAGGGGGGTACAATGAGCAGTTCTTC. Its translation is CASSVVRGGYNEQFF.